This is a list of T cell receptor beta chains from one sample in a study of CD8 T cells in ankylosing spondylitis. TCRdb processed the 5' RACE reads anew with MiXCR; each CDR3 protein has one entry. The sample lists roughly 230,000 distinct CDR3 sequences, more than 9% occurring once. Sequencing used blood, either unsorted or a sorted T cell fraction (not recorded which). These receptors all stem from a male donor with ankylosing spondylitis or in good health (not recorded which). Each CDR3 is given with its conserved first and last residue. D genes are given only for firm matches.

D gene	V gene	J gene	CDR3 protein
.	TRBV25-1	TRBJ2-7	CASSEWEEGYEQYF
TRBD2	TRBV30	TRBJ2-3	CAREAGGGDTQYF
.	TRBV12-3/TRBV12-4	TRBJ2-2	CASSLVPYTGELFF
.	TRBV5-1	TRBJ1-6	CASSLYGEGSSPLHF
TRBD1	TRBV7-8	TRBJ2-7	CASSFGTGQTYEQYF
.	TRBV5-1	TRBJ2-2	CASSSGQNTGELFF
.	TRBV28	TRBJ1-2	CASTALSFNYGYTF
.	TRBV7-9	TRBJ2-1	CASSLDNYNEQFF
.	TRBV3-1	TRBJ1-3	CASSLQAGYSGNTIYF
TRBD1	TRBV7-2	TRBJ1-1	CASSFQGAQTEAFF
.	TRBV5-1	TRBJ2-7	CASSLGPNRDAYEQYF
.	TRBV30	TRBJ1-3	CAWTEGNAGNTIYF
.	TRBV9	TRBJ1-5	CASSVAPGSNQPQHF
.	TRBV7-6	TRBJ1-1	CASRPERAFF
.	TRBV11-2	TRBJ2-7	CASSFSGAPGYEQYF
TRBD1	TRBV6-1	TRBJ1-5	CASSGTGGNQPQHF
.	TRBV6-1	TRBJ1-2	CASSRSGTPNYGYTF
TRBD2	TRBV14	TRBJ2-1	CASRTSGSYNEQFF
.	TRBV12-3/TRBV12-4	TRBJ1-6	CASSLGSGQPSPLHF
.	TRBV5-1	TRBJ2-1	CASSLESFNEQFF
TRBD1	TRBV5-1	TRBJ2-5	CASGQGAGETQYF
.	TRBV6-6	TRBJ2-5	CASSPTEETQYF
TRBD2	TRBV7-2	TRBJ2-1	CASSLSLAGVYEQFF
.	TRBV5-1	TRBJ1-1	CASAGQMNTEAFF
.	TRBV12-3/TRBV12-4	TRBJ2-3	CASSPLGGRTDTQYF
.	TRBV10-3	TRBJ1-1	CAIRRDGRQNTEAFF
TRBD1	TRBV7-6	TRBJ1-2	CASSLGDRVYYGYTF
.	TRBV5-1	TRBJ1-4	CASSLDQLNEKLFF
TRBD2	TRBV3-1	TRBJ2-7	CASSQFAGAYEQYF
.	TRBV11-1	TRBJ2-2	CASSSSLGGLLSTGELFF
TRBD2	TRBV3-1	TRBJ2-7	CASSPPGLAGASRSYEQYF
TRBD1	TRBV3-1	TRBJ2-3	CASSPRTGGTDTQYF
.	TRBV3-1	TRBJ1-3	CASSRLLSGNTIYF
TRBD1	TRBV2	TRBJ2-7	CAAGGRWDEQYF
.	TRBV7-2	TRBJ1-1	CASSTTANTEAFF
TRBD2	TRBV5-4	TRBJ2-7	CASSLVGGGSYEQYF
.	TRBV5-1	TRBJ2-1	CASSLARLVRDNEQFF
.	TRBV28	TRBJ2-2	CAMGPGQLSGELFF
.	TRBV6-1	TRBJ1-1	CASIRAGEAFF
.	TRBV25-1	TRBJ1-5	CASSESGQPQHF
.	TRBV6-2/TRBV6-3	TRBJ1-2	CASSDYGYTF
TRBD2	TRBV4-1	TRBJ2-3	CASSQAAGGTGDTQYF
.	TRBV20-1	TRBJ2-4	CSAPEQGKNIQYF
.	TRBV20-1	TRBJ2-5	CSARGAGRLETQYF
.	TRBV4-1	TRBJ1-2	CASSQGTGDYGYTF
TRBD2	TRBV5-1	TRBJ2-2	CARASGTGELFF
.	TRBV7-6	TRBJ2-3	CASRDGVGITDTQYF
.	TRBV7-2	TRBJ1-4	CASSQTGGEKLFF
.	TRBV5-1	TRBJ1-1	CASTQWGELVNTEAFF
.	TRBV15	TRBJ2-1	CATSPSQGFDEQFF
TRBD1	TRBV28	TRBJ2-3	CASSSGGWTGTDTQYF
.	TRBV2	TRBJ2-7	CASSEPSWDGLGEQYF
TRBD2	TRBV5-4	TRBJ2-7	CASSLLAGLSYEQYF
.	TRBV29-1	TRBJ2-1	CSVEERDNEQFF
.	TRBV12-3/TRBV12-4	TRBJ2-1	CASTPGGLYNEQFF
.	TRBV4-1	TRBJ2-3	CASSLIPGGTDTQYF
.	TRBV20-1	TRBJ1-2	CSASRPPQFWDGYTF